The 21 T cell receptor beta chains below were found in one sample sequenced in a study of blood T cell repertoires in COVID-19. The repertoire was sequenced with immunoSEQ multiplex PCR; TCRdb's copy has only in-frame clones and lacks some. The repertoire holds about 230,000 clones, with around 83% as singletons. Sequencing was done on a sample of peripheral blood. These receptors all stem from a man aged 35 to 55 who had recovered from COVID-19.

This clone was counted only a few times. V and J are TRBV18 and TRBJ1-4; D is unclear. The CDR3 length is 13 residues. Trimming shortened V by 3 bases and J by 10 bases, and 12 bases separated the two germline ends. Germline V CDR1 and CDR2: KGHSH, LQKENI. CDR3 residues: CASSPNGKGKLFF. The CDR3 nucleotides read TGTGCCAGCTCACCGAACGGGAAGGGAAAACTGTTTTTT.

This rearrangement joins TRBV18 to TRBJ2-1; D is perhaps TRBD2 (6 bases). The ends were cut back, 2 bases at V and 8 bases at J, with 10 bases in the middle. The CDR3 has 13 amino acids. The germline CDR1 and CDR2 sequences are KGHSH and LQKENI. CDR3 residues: CASSPFSGDEQFF. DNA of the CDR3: TGTGCCAGCTCACCATTTAGCGGAGATGAGCAGTTCTTC.

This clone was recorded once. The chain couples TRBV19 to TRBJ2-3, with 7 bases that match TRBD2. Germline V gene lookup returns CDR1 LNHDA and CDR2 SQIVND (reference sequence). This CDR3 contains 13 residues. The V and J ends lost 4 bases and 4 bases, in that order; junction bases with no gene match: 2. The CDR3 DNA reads TGTGCCAGTAGTACGGGGAGGGCAGATACGCAGTATTTT. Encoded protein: CASSTGRADTQYF.

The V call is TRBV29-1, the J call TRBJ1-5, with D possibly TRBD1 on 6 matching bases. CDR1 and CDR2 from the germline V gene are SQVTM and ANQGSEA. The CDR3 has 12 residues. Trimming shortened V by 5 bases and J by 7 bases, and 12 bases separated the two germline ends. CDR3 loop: CSVRTEYQPQHF. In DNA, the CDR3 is TGCAGCGTTCGGACAGAATACCAGCCCCAGCATTTT.

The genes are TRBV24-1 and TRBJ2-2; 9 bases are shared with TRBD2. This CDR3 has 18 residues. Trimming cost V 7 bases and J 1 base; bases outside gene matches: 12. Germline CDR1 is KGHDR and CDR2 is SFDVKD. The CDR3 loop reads CATRLIGLATLNTGELFF. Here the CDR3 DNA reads TGTGCCACCAGACTTATTGGACTAGCGACCTTGAACACCGGGGAGCTGTTTTTT.

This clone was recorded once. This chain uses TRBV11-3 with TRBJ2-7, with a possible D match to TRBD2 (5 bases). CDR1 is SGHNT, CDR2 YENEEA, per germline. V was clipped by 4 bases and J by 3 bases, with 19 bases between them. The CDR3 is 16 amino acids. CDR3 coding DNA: TGTGCCAGCAGCTCGGGAAAGTTAGGCATCAACTACGAGCAGTACTTC. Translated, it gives CASSSGKLGINYEQYF. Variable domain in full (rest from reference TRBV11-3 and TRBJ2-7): EAGVVQSPRYKIIEKKQPVAFWCNPISGHNTLYWYLQNLGQGPELLIRYENEEAVDDSQLPKDRFSAERLKGVDSTLKIQPAELGDSAVYLCASSSGKLGINYEQYFGPGTRLTVT.

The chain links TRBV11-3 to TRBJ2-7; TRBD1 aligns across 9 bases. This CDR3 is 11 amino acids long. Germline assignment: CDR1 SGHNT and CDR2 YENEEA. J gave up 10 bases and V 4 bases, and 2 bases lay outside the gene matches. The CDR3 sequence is CASSSGQGQYF. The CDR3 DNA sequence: TGTGCCAGCAGCTCGGGACAGGGACAGTACTTC.

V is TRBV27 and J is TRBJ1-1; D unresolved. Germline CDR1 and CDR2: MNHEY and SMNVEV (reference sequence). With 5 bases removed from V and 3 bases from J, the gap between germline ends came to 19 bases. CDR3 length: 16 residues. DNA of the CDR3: TGTGCCAGCAGTCGACGGCGTGTGGGGAGGGACACTGAAGCTTTCTTT. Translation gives CASSRRRVGRDTEAFF.

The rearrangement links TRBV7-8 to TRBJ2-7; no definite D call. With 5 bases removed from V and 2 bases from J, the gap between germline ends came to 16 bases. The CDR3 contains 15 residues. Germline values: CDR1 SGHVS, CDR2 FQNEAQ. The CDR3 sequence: CASSPIVLLTYEQYF. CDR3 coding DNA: TGTGCCAGCAGCCCCATCGTACTCTTAACCTACGAGCAGTACTTC.

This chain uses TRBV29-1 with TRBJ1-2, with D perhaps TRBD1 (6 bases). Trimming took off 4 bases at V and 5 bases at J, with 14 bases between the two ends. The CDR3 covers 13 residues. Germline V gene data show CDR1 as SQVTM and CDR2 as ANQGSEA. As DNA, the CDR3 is TGCAGCGTTGGCCGAGACAGGTTATATGGCTACACCTTC. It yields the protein CSVGRDRLYGYTF.

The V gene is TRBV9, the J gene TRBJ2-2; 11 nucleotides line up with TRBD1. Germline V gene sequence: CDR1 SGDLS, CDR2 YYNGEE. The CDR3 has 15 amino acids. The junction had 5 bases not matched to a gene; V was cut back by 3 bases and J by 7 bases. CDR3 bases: TGTGCCAGCAGCGGAAGGACAGGGGGCCACGGGGAGCTGTTTTTT. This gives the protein CASSGRTGGHGELFF.

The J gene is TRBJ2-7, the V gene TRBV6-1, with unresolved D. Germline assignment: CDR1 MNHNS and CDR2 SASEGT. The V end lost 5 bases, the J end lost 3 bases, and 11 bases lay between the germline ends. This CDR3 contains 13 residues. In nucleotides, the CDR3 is TGTGCCAGCAGTTATGAACGGGTCTACGAGCAGTACTTC. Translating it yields CASSYERVYEQYF.

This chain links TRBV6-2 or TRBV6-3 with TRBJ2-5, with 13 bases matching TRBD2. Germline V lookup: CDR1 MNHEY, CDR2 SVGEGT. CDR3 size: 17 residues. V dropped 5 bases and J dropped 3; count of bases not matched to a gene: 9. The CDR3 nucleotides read TGTGCCAGCAGTCCCTCCGGGACTAGCGGGAAAGAAGAGACCCAGTACTTC. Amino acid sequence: CASSPSGTSGKEETQYF.

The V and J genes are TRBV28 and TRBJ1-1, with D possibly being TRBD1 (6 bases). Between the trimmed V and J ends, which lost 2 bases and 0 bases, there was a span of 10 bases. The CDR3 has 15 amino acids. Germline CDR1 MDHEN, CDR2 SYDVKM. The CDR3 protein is CASSLGGTMNTEAFF. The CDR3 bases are TGTGCCAGCAGTTTAGGGGGCACCATGAACACTGAAGCTTTCTTT.

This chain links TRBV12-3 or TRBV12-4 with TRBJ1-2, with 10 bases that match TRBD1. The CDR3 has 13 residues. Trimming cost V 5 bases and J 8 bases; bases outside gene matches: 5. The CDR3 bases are TGTGCCAGCAGTCCCGGGACAGGGGAGGGCTACACCTTC. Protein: CASSPGTGEGYTF.

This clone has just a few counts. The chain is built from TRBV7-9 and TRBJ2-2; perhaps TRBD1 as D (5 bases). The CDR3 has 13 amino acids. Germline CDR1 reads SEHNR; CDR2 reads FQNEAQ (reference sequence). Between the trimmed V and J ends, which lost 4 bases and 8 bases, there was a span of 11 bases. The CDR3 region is CASSSQGMGELFF. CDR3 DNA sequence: TGTGCCAGCAGCTCGCAGGGTATGGGGGAGCTGTTTTTT.

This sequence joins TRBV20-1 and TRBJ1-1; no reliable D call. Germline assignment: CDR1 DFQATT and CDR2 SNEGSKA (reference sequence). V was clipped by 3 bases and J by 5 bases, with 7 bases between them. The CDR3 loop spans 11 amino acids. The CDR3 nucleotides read TGCAGTGCTAGGAGGGAGACTGAAGCTTTCTTT. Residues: CSARRETEAFF.

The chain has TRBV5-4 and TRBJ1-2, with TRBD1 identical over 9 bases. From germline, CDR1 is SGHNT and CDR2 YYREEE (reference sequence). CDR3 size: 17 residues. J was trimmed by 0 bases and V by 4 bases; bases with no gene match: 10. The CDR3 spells CASSPGTGPRANYGYTF. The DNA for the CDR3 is TGTGCCAGCAGCCCCGGGACAGGGCCAAGAGCTAACTATGGCTACACCTTC.

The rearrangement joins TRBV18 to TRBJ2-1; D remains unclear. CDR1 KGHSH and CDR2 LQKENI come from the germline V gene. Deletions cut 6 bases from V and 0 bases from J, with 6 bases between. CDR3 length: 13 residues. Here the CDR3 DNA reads TGTGCCAGCTCCCCGAGCTCCTACAATGAGCAGTTCTTC. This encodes CASSPSSYNEQFF.

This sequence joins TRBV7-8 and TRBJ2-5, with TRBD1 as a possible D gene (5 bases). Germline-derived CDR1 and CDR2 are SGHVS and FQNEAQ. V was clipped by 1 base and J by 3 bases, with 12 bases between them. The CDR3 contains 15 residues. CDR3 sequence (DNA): TGTGCCAGCAGCTTAGTTTCCAGGGTTAAAGAGACCCAGTACTTC. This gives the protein CASSLVSRVKETQYF.

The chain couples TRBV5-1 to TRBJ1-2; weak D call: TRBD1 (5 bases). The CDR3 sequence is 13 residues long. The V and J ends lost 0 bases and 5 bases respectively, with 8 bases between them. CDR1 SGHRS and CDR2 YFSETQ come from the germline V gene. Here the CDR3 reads CASSLDPGYGYTF. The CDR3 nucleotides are TGCGCCAGCAGCTTGGACCCAGGGTATGGCTACACCTTC.